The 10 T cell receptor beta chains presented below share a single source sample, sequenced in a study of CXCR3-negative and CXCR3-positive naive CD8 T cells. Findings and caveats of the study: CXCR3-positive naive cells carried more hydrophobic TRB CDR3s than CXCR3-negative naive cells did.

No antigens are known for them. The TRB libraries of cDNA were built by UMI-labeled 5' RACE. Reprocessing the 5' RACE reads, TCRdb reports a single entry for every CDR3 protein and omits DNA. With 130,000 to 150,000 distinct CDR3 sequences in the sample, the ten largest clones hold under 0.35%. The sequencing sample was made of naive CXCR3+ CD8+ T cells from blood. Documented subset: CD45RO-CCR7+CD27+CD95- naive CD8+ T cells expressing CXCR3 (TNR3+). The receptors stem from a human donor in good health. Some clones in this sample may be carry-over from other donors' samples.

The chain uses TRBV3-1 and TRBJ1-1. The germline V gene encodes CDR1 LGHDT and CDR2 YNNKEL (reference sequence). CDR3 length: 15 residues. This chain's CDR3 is CASSQDLTKGTEAFF.

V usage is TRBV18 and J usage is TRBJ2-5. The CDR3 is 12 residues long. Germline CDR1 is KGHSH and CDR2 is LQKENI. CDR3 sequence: CASSPEKETQYF.

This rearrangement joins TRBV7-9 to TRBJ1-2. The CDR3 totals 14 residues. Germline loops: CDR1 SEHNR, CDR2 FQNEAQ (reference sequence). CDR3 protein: CASSYGFALDGYTF.

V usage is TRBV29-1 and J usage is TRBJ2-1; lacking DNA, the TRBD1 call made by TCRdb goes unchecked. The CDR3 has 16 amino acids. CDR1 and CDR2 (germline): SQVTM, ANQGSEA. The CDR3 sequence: CSVDGGGTGRLDEQFF.

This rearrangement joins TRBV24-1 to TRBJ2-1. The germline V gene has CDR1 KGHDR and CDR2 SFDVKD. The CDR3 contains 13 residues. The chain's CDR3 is CATSVAEYNEQFF.

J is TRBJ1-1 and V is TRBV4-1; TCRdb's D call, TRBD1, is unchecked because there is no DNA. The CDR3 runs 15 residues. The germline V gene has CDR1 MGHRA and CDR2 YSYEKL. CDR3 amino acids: CASIQNRAANTEAFF.

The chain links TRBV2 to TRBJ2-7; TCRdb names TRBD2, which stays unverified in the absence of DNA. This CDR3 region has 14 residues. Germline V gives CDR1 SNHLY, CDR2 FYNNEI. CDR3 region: CASSGVGERNEQYF.

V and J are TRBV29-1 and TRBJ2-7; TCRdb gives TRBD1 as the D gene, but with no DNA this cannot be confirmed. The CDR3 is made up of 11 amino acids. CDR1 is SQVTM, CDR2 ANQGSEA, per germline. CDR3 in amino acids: CSVAVPGEQYF.

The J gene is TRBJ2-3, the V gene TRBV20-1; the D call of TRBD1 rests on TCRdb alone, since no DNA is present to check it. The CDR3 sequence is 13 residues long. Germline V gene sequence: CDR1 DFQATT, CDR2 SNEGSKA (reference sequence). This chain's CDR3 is CSARKGGGDTQYF.

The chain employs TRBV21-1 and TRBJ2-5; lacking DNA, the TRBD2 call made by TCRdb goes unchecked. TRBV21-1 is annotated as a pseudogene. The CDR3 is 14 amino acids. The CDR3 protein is CASSPTSSQETQYF.